The T cell receptor (beta chain) under discussion was sequenced for a study of immune evolution from preneoplasia to lung adenocarcinoma. Here immunoSEQ multiplex PCR was the method, and the copy in TCRdb shows in-frame clones only, minus some. The table includes 30,000 to 45,000 clones, about 74% detected once. The sequence derives from a person between 55 and 69 years old with lung adenocarcinoma. The material sequenced was FFPE invasive lung adenocarcinoma tissue.

CDR3 region: CASSQRTSGTRNYQETQYF. The CDR3, as DNA: TGTGCCAGCAGCCAACGGACTAGCGGGACCCGAAATTACCAAGAGACCCAGTACTTC. This chain uses TRBV14 with TRBJ2-5; TRBD2 matches 12 bases. The CDR3 covers 19 residues. Germline CDR1 is SGHDN and CDR2 is FVKESK. Trimming removed 2 bases from V and 0 bases from J; junction bases left unmatched: 10.